Following are 17 T cell receptor beta chains from one sample sequenced in a study of cytomegalovirus exposure and HLA in healthy donors. Researchers ran the PCR with 60 Vbeta and 13 Jbeta primers. Data came from immunoSEQ multiplex PCR; TCRdb stores just in-frame clones and leaves some out. Here the sample table reports about 140,000 clones. Material: PBMCs. The receptors were gathered from a woman aged 18-30 years in good health and CMV-seronegative.

The chain employs TRBV5-1 and TRBJ1-4; 8 bases match TRBD1. J gave up 5 bases and V 3 bases, and 6 bases lay outside the gene matches. Germline CDR1 reads SGHRS; CDR2 reads YFSETQ. The CDR3 loop spans 15 amino acids. The CDR3 protein is CASSSGQGVNEKLFF. Written as DNA, the CDR3 is TGCGCCAGCAGCTCTGGACAGGGTGTGAATGAAAAACTGTTTTTT.

The chain couples TRBV7-2 to TRBJ1-1; the match to TRBD1 covers 10 bases. Germline CDR1 is SGHTA and CDR2 is FQGNSA. This CDR3 is 13 amino acids long. The junction had 4 bases not matched to a gene; V was cut back by 6 bases and J by 6 bases. The CDR3: CASRGQGLSEAFF. CDR3 DNA sequence: TGTGCCAGCAGGGGACAGGGGCTGTCTGAAGCTTTCTTT.

V gene TRBV7-3 combines with J gene TRBJ2-2; D might be TRBD2 (7 bases). There are 17 residues in the CDR3. Trimming cost V 5 bases and J 4 bases, with 20 bases left between them. From germline, CDR1 is SGHTA and CDR2 FQGTGA. This CDR3 is CASSASSGGGRTGELFF. CDR3 nucleotides: TGTGCCAGCAGCGCCTCGTCGGGGGGCGGACGCACCGGGGAGCTGTTTTTT.

The chain has TRBV7-2 and TRBJ2-7; 7 nucleotides line up with TRBD2. The CDR3 is 14 residues long. V trimming: 3 bases; J trimming: 2 bases; junction bases outside the gene matches: 4. CDR1 SGHTA and CDR2 FQGNSA come from the germline V gene. This chain's CDR3 is CASSFPGLAYEQYF. The CDR3 coding sequence is TGTGCCAGCAGCTTCCCAGGACTAGCCTACGAGCAGTACTTC.

This chain's CDR3 is CASIPWTSGPAAGELFF. The CDR3 region has the DNA TGTGCCAGCATCCCTTGGACTAGCGGGCCCGCCGCCGGGGAGCTGTTTTTT. This chain connects TRBV7-2 to TRBJ2-2, with 11 bases aligning to TRBD2. The CDR3 contains 17 residues. Trimming removed 7 bases from V and 6 bases from J; junction bases left unmatched: 13. Germline CDR1 is SGHTA and CDR2 is FQGNSA.

The rearrangement links TRBV6-1 to TRBJ1-2; 9 bases match TRBD1. Losses at the gene ends were 6 bases for V and 4 bases for J; bases not matched to a gene: 6. This CDR3 contains 14 residues. Germline CDR1 is MNHNS and CDR2 is SASEGT. This CDR3 is CASRLGQGIYGYTF. CDR3 nucleotides: TGTGCCAGCAGACTTGGACAGGGGATCTATGGCTACACCTTC.

CDR3 nucleotides: TGTGCCACCAGCAGAGCCGACATAGGGACCCAGTACTTC. Residues: CATSRADIGTQYF. V usage is TRBV15 and J usage is TRBJ2-5; the D is unclear. From germline, CDR1 is LNHNV and CDR2 YYDKDF (reference sequence). V was cut by 1 base and J by 7 bases, with 10 bases left in between. This CDR3 is built from 13 residues.

The chain combines TRBV25-1 with TRBJ1-2; TRBD1 agrees at 9 bases. The CDR3 runs to 14 residues. The germline V gene has CDR1 MGHDK and CDR2 SYGVNS. The J segment lost 6 bases and the V segment lost 5 bases, leaving 7 bases of the junction unmatched. The CDR3 here is CASSPRDRADGYTF. CDR3 in DNA: TGTGCCAGCAGTCCCCGGGACAGGGCCGATGGCTACACCTTC.

This sequence joins TRBV7-9 and TRBJ2-3, with 11 bases aligning to TRBD2. Per the germline V gene, CDR1 is SEHNR and CDR2 is FQNEAQ (reference sequence). This CDR3 has 18 residues. V trimming: 0 bases; J trimming: 1 base; junction bases outside the gene matches: 6. CDR3 residues: CASSLAHKLAGGTDTQYF. CDR3 sequence (DNA): TGTGCCAGCAGCTTAGCTCACAAACTAGCGGGAGGCACAGATACGCAGTATTTT.

The V call is TRBV4-1, the J call TRBJ1-1, with D possibly TRBD1 on 6 matching bases. CDR1 and CDR2 from the germline V gene are MGHRA and YSYEKL. This CDR3 contains 14 residues. Trimming took 1 base from V and 4 from J, leaving 10 bases between them. Here the CDR3 reads CASSQGQVSTEAFF. CDR3 sequence (DNA): TGCGCCAGCAGCCAAGGACAGGTTAGCACTGAAGCTTTCTTT.

The chain couples TRBV4-3 to TRBJ2-1; 7 positions agree with TRBD2. Trimming cost V 0 bases and J 5 bases; bases outside gene matches: 4. The CDR3 length is 15 residues. Germline lookup yields CDR1 LGHNA and CDR2 YSLEER. The chain's CDR3 is CASSQEKRDHNEQFF. Written as DNA, the CDR3 is TGCGCCAGCAGCCAAGAAAAGCGGGATCACAATGAGCAGTTCTTC.

The chain couples TRBV5-5 to TRBJ1-3, with TRBD1 matching 8 bases. This CDR3 is 16 amino acids long. V shed 0 bases and J 4 bases; nucleotides not matched to a gene: 6. Germline lookup yields CDR1 SGHKS and CDR2 YYEKEE (reference sequence). CDR3 sequence: CASSLEGRGHGNTIYF. The CDR3, as DNA: TGTGCCAGCAGCTTGGAGGGCAGGGGGCACGGAAACACCATATATTTT.

CDR3 in DNA: TGTGCTAGTGGTTCTATTTTCCGACAGTACACTGAAGCTTTCTTT. Translation gives CASGSIFRQYTEAFF. This sequence joins TRBV12-5 and TRBJ1-1, with a weak D call TRBD1 (5 bases). Germline assignment: CDR1 LGHNT and CDR2 FRNRAP. This CDR3 region has 15 residues. Trimming pared 4 bases from V and 3 bases from J, leaving 15 bases between.

This sequence joins TRBV5-1 and TRBJ2-2; D may be TRBD2 (5 bases). Germline V gene lookup returns CDR1 SGHRS and CDR2 YFSETQ. The CDR3 length is 15 residues. V was shortened by 3 bases and J by 7 bases, with 16 bases between the two germline ends. Here the CDR3 reads CASSSRGEGFGELFF. CDR3 bases: TGCGCCAGCAGCTCCCGAGGAGAGGGCTTCGGGGAGCTGTTTTTT.

The rearrangement links TRBV9 to TRBJ1-3; 8 positions agree with TRBD1. Losses at the gene ends were 3 bases for V and 0 bases for J; bases not matched to a gene: 5. The CDR3 totals 16 residues. From germline, CDR1 is SGDLS and CDR2 YYNGEE. CDR3 DNA: TGTGCCAGCAGCGCCGGGACAGGTAGCTCTGGAAACACCATATATTTT. This gives the protein CASSAGTGSSGNTIYF.

This sequence joins TRBV6-1 and TRBJ1-5; TRBD1 matches 8 bases. Germline V gene sequence: CDR1 MNHNS, CDR2 SASEGT. After removal of 7 bases from V and 6 bases from J, the junction contained 11 bases not matched to a gene. The CDR3 is made up of 15 amino acids. The CDR3 bases are TGTGCCAGCATCCCAGGGAGGGACAGGACTCAGCCCCAGCATTTT. This codes for CASIPGRDRTQPQHF.

This CDR3 is CASSLSGRGQGALYGYTF. The CDR3 DNA reads as TGTGCCAGCAGTCTCAGCGGGAGGGGACAGGGGGCTCTCTATGGCTACACCTTC. This rearrangement joins TRBV27 to TRBJ1-2; 12 nucleotides align to TRBD1. Trimming at V came to 5 bases and at J to 4 bases, leaving 14 bases not matched to a gene. CDR1 MNHEY and CDR2 SMNVEV come from the germline V gene (reference sequence). The CDR3 has 18 residues.